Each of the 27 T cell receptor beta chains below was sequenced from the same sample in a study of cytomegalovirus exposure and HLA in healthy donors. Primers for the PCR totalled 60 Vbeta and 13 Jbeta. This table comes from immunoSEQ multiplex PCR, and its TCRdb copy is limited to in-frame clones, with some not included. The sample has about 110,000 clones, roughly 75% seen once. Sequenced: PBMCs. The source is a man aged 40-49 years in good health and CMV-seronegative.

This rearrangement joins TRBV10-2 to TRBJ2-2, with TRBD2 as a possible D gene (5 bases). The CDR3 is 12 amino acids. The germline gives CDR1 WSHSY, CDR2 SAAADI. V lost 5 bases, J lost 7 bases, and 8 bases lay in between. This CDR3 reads CASSLAFGELFF. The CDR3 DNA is TGCGCCAGCAGTCTAGCATTCGGGGAGCTGTTTTTT.

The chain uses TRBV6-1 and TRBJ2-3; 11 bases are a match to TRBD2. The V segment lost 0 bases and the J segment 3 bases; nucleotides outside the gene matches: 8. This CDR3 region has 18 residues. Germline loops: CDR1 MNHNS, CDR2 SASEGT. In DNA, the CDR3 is TGTGCCAGCAGTGAAGCGCTAATAGCGGGGGGGCGGACAGATACGCAGTATTTT. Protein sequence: CASSEALIAGGRTDTQYF.

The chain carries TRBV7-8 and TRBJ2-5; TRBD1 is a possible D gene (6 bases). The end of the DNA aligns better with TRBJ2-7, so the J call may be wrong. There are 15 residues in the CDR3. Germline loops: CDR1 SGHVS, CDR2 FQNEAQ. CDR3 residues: CASSQRQVGSYEQYF. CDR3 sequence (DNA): TGTGCCAGCAGCCAGAGACAGGTGGGATCCTACGAGCAGTACTTC.

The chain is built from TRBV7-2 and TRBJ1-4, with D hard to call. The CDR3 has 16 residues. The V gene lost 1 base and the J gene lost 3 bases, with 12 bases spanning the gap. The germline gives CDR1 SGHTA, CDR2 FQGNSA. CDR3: CASSLGWAGSNEKLFF. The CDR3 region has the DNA TGTGCCAGCAGCTTAGGGTGGGCGGGGTCTAATGAAAAACTGTTTTTT.

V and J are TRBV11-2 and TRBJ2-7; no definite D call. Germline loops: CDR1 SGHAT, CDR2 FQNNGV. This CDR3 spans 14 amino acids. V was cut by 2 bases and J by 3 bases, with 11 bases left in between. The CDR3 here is CASSLRYLSYEQYF. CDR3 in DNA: TGTGCCAGCAGCTTACGGTACCTGAGCTACGAGCAGTACTTC.

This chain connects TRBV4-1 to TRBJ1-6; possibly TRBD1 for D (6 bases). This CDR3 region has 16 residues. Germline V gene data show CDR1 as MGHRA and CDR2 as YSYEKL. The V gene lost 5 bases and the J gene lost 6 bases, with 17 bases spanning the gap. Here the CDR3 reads CASSVEQGTGNSPLHF. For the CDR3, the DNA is TGCGCCAGCAGCGTAGAACAGGGAACGGGTAATTCACCCCTCCACTTT.

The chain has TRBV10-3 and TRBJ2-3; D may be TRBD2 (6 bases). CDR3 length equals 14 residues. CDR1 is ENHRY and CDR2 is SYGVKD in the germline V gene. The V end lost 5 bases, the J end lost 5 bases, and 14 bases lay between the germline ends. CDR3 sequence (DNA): TGTGCCATCAGTTCGGGACTCGATAAAGATACGCAGTATTTT. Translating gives CAISSGLDKDTQYF.

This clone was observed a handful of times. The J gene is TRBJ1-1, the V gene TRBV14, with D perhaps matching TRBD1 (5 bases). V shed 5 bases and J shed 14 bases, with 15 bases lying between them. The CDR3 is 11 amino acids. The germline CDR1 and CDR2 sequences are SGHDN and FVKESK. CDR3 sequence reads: CASSNSQAAFF. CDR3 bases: TGTGCCAGCAGCAACTCACAGGCAGCGTTCTTT.

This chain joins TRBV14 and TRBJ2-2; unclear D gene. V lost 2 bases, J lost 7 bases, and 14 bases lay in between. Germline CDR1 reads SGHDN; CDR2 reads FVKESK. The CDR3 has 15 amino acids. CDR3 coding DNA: TGTGCCAGCAGCCAAATCGACGGTACGGGCGGGGAGCTGTTTTTT. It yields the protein CASSQIDGTGGELFF.

Here the CDR3 reads CASSLPTGRRGNQPQHF. CDR3 bases: TGTGCCAGCAGCTTGCCGACAGGGAGACGCGGCAATCAGCCCCAGCATTTT. The chain is built from TRBV7-8 and TRBJ1-5; 7 bases are a match to TRBD1. CDR3 length: 17 residues. The trim removed 3 bases at V and 2 bases at J, leaving 10 bases unmatched. Per the germline V gene, CDR1 is SGHVS and CDR2 is FQNEAQ. The whole variable domain, remainder taken from reference TRBV7-8 and TRBJ1-5, is GAGVSQSPRYKVAKRGQDVALRCDPISGHVSLFWYQQALGQGPEFLTYFQNEAQLDKSGLPSDRFFAERPEGSVSTLKIQRTQQEDSAVYLCASSLPTGRRGNQPQHFGDGTRLSIL.

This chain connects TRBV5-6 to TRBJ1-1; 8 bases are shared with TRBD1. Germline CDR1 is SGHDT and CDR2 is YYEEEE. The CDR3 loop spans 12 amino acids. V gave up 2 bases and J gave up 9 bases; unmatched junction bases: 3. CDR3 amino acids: CASSFRTGQAFF. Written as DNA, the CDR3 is TGTGCCAGCAGCTTCCGGACAGGGCAAGCTTTCTTT.

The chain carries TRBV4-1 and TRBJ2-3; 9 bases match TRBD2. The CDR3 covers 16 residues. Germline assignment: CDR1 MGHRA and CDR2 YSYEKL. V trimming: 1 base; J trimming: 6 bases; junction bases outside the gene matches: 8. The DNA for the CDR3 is TGCGCCAGCAGCCAAGGCGGGCGCGGGGGGGCTGATACGCAGTATTTT. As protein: CASSQGGRGGADTQYF.

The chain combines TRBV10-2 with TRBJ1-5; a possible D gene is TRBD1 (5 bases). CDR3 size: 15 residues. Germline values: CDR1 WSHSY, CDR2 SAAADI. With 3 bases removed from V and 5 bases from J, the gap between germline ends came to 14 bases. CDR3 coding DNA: TGCGCCAGCAGTGATCCTGGCCGGGGGTATCAGCCCCAGCATTTT. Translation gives CASSDPGRGYQPQHF.

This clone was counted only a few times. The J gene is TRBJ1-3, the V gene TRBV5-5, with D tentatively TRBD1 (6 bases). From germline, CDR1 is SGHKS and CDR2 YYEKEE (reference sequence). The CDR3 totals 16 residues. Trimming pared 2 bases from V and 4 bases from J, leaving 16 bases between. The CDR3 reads CASSFGIDRSGNTIYF. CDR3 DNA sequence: TGTGCCAGCAGCTTCGGGATCGACAGGTCAGGAAACACCATATATTTT.

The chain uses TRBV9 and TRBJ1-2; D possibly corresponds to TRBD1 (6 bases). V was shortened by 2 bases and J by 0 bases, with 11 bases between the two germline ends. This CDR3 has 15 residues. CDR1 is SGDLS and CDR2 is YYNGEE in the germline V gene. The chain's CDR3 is CASSVQGLANYGYTF. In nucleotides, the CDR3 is TGTGCCAGCAGCGTCCAGGGGCTAGCTAACTATGGCTACACCTTC.

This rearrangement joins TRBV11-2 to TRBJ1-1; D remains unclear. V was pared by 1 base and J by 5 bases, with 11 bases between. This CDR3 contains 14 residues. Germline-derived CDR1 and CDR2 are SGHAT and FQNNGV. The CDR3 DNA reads TGTGCCAGCAGCTTAGGAGTCGGAGGAACTGAAGCTTTCTTT. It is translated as CASSLGVGGTEAFF.

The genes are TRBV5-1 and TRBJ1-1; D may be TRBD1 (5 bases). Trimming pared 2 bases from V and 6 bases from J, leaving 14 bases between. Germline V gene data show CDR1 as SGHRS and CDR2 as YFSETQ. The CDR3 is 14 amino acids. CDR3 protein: CASSLGTVTSEAFF. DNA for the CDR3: TGCGCCAGCAGCTTAGGGACTGTGACGTCTGAAGCTTTCTTT.

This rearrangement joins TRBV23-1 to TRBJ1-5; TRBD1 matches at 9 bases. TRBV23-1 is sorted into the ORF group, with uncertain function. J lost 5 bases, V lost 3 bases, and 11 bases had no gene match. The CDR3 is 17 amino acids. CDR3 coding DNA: TGCGCCAGCAGTCACTCACTGGGACAGGGAAAAGATCAGCCCCAGCATTTT. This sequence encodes CASSHSLGQGKDQPQHF.

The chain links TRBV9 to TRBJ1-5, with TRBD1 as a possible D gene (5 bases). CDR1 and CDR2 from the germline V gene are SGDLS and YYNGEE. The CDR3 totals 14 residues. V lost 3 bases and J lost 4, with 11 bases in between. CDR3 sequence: CASSGGVGNQPQHF. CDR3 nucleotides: TGTGCCAGCAGCGGGGGGGTGGGGAATCAGCCCCAGCATTTT.

The CDR3, as DNA: TGTGCCAGCAGTGGGGATAAGACAGGGAGAGCAACCGGGCAGCCCCAGCATTTT. Protein sequence: CASSGDKTGRATGQPQHF. The chain recombines TRBV27 with TRBJ1-5, with 7 bases matching TRBD1. CDR3 size: 18 residues. The V and J ends lost 5 bases and 7 bases, in that order; junction bases with no gene match: 20. Germline values: CDR1 MNHEY, CDR2 SMNVEV (reference sequence).

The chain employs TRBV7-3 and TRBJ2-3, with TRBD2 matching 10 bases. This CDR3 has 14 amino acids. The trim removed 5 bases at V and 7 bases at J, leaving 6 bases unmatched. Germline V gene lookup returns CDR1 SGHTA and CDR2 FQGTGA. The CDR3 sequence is CASSAGTSVHTQYF. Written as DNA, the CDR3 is TGTGCCAGCAGCGCCGGGACTAGCGTGCATACGCAGTATTTT.

CDR3 region: CASRTRAGELFF. CDR3 DNA sequence: TGTGCCAGCAGAACTAGGGCCGGGGAGCTGTTTTTT. V usage is TRBV21-1 and J usage is TRBJ2-2; the table calls TRBD2, which could not be checked here. TRBV21-1 is reported as a pseudogene. CDR3 length: 12 amino acids.

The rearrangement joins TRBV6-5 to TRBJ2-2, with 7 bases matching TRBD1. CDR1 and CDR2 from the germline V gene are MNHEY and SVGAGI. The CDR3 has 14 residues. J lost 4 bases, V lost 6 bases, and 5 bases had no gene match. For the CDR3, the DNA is TGTGCCAGCAGAAAGGGGGCGCCCACCGGGGAGCTGTTTTTT. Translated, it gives CASRKGAPTGELFF.

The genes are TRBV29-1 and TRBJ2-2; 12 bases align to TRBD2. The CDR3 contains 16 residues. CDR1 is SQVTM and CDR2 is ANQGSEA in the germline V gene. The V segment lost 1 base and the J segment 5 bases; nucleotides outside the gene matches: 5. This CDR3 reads CSVEGLAGGKTGELFF. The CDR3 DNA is TGCAGCGTTGAAGGTCTAGCGGGGGGGAAAACCGGGGAGCTGTTTTTT.

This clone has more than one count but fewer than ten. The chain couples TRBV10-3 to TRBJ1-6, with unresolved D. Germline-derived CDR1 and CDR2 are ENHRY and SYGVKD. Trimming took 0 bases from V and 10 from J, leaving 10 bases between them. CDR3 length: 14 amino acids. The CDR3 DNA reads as TGTGCCATCAGTGAGTCGCAGGTAAAATCACCCCTCCACTTT. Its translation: CAISESQVKSPLHF.

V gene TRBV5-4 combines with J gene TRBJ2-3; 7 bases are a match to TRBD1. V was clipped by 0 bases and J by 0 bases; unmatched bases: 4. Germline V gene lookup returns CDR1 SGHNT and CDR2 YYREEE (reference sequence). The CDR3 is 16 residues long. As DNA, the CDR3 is TGTGCCAGCAGCTTGGCGGGACAGAGGAGCACAGATACGCAGTATTTT. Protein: CASSLAGQRSTDTQYF.

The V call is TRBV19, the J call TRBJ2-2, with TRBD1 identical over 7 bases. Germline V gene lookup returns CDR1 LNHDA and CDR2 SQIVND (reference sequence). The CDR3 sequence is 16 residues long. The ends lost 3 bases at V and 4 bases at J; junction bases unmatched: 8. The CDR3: CASSIRGGEATGELFF. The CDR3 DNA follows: TGTGCCAGTAGTATTAGAGGGGGCGAAGCCACCGGGGAGCTGTTTTTT. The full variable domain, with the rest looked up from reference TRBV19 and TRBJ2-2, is DGGITQSPKYLFRKEGQNVTLSCEQNLNHDAMYWYRQDPGQGLRLIYYSQIVNDFQKGDIAEGYSVSREKKESFPLTVTSAQKNPTAFYLCASSIRGGEATGELFFGEGSRLTVL.